Sequencing of this T cell receptor beta chain was carried out in a study of control samples from healthy donors and cancer patients. In its sample, this clone was seen a few times. After removal of 8 bases from V and 7 bases from J, the junction contained 9 bases not matched to a gene. The germline CDR1 and CDR2 sequences are SQVTM and ANQGSEA. CDR3 size: 13 residues. TCRdb's table, derived via immunoSEQ multiplex PCR, lists solely in-frame clones and lacks some. This table holds about 150,000 clones, about 86% found once. The sequenced sample was blood. This chain connects TRBV29-1 to TRBJ2-1, with 9 nucleotides matching TRBD1. The source is a young man in good health. CDR3 coding DNA: TGCAGCTGCAGGACAGGGGTTGGTAATGAGCAGTTCTTC. Translated, it gives CSCRTGVGNEQFF.